The next 15 T cell receptor beta chains were all read from a single sample in a study of blood T cells in healthy people across ages. Alongside a J-beta primer mix, a sample-barcoded 5' primer served in a second PCR lasting about 6 to 12 cycles. Each CDR3 protein gets one entry after TCRdb re-called the 5' RACE reads with MiXCR. The sample carries over 1,300,000 distinct CDR3 sequences, 59% recorded once. The sample consisted of blood. These receptors were taken from a man aged 18 to 30 in good health.

The rearrangement links TRBV6-5 to TRBJ1-5; perhaps TRBD1 as D (5 bases). The germline CDR1 and CDR2 sequences are MNHEY and SVGAGI. The CDR3 runs to 15 residues. V gave up 2 bases and J gave up 1 base, with 9 bases separating them. CDR3 region: CASSYGWGSNQPQHF. CDR3 sequence (DNA): TGTGCCAGCAGTTACGGGTGGGGGAGCAATCAGCCCCAGCATTTT.

This clonotype showed up just a few times. The chain is built from TRBV12-3 or TRBV12-4 and TRBJ2-1; D remains ambiguous. Trimming removed 4 bases at V and 10 bases at J, with 8 bases between. The CDR3 length is 11 residues. CDR3 coding DNA: TGTGCCAGCAGTTCCCCTTCGGAGCAGTTCTTC. This codes for CASSSPSEQFF.

The rearrangement joins TRBV20-1 to TRBJ2-7; 7 bases map to TRBD2. CDR1 and CDR2 from the germline V gene are DFQATT and SNEGSKA (reference sequence). The J segment lost 2 bases and the V segment lost 4 bases, leaving 2 bases of the junction unmatched. The CDR3 loop spans 12 amino acids. The CDR3 DNA sequence: TGCAGTGCTACCGGACTAGCCTACGAGCAGTACTTC. Protein: CSATGLAYEQYF.

The V gene is TRBV12-3 or TRBV12-4, the J gene TRBJ2-6; 8 bases line up with TRBD2. There are 18 residues in the CDR3. V was clipped by 1 base and J by 4 bases; unmatched bases: 9. The CDR3 is CASSLVSGEFLGANVLTF. In DNA, the CDR3 is TGTGCCAGCAGTTTAGTTAGCGGGGAGTTTCTCGGGGCCAACGTCCTGACTTTC.

This rearrangement joins TRBV11-2 to TRBJ2-1; D call uncertain. Germline loops: CDR1 SGHAT, CDR2 FQNNGV. Deletions cut 6 bases from V and 5 bases from J, with 11 bases between. The CDR3 has 13 amino acids. The CDR3 reads CASSQDQHNEQFF. Here the CDR3 DNA reads TGTGCCAGCAGTCAGGACCAGCACAATGAGCAGTTCTTC.

This chain uses TRBV28 with TRBJ1-5, with a weak D call TRBD1 (6 bases). This CDR3 spans 14 amino acids. With 6 bases removed from V and 2 bases from J, the gap between germline ends came to 11 bases. The germline gives CDR1 MDHEN, CDR2 SYDVKM. The CDR3 protein is CASRDAGGNQPQHF. Written as DNA, the CDR3 is TGTGCCAGCAGGGACGCAGGGGGCAATCAGCCCCAGCATTTT.

This chain links TRBV27 with TRBJ2-1; D remains unclear. With 6 bases removed from V and 5 bases from J, the gap between germline ends came to 11 bases. The CDR3 is 13 residues long. Germline V CDR1 and CDR2: MNHEY, SMNVEV (reference sequence). CDR3: CASSLGPHNEQFF. In DNA form, the CDR3 reads TGTGCCAGCAGCCTCGGACCACACAATGAGCAGTTCTTC.

The chain uses TRBV20-1 and TRBJ2-1; 10 positions match TRBD2. V gave up 1 base and J gave up 5 bases; unmatched junction bases: 2. There are 14 residues in the CDR3. Looked up from germline, CDR1 is DFQATT and CDR2 is SNEGSKA (reference sequence). CDR3 bases: TGCAGTGCTAGAGTTCTAGCGGGAGACAATGAGCAGTTCTTC. It yields the protein CSARVLAGDNEQFF.

V gene TRBV27 combines with J gene TRBJ2-4; possibly TRBD2 for D (6 bases). V was trimmed by 1 base and J by 2 bases, leaving 15 bases between them. The CDR3 sequence is 17 residues long. CDR1 and CDR2 from the germline V gene are MNHEY and SMNVEV (reference sequence). DNA of the CDR3: TGTGCCAGCAGTTTATTGTGGGGGGAGCGAACCAAAAACATTCAGTACTTC. This gives the protein CASSLLWGERTKNIQYF.

This clonotype has just a few counts. The chain links TRBV7-6 to TRBJ2-1; D is perhaps TRBD2 (6 bases). The CDR3 is 15 residues long. CDR1 and CDR2 (germline): SGHVS, FNYEAQ. The ends were cut back, 4 bases at V and 5 bases at J, with 15 bases in the middle. The chain's CDR3 is CASSYGTAPNNEQFF. In nucleotides, the CDR3 is TGTGCCAGCAGCTATGGGACTGCCCCTAACAATGAGCAGTTCTTC.

This rearrangement joins TRBV11-2 to TRBJ2-4; D not resolved. TRBJ2-7 explains the end of the DNA better; the J call may be wrong. The V gene's germline CDR1 is SGHAT and CDR2 FQNNGV. The CDR3 runs 13 residues. CDR3 residues: CASSLEARAEQYF. Written as DNA, the CDR3 is TGTGCCAGCAGCTTAGAGGCTAGGGCCGAGCAGTACTTC.

The chain employs TRBV27 and TRBJ1-4; 8 bases align to TRBD1. Germline CDR1 MNHEY, CDR2 SMNVEV (reference sequence). The CDR3 length is 14 residues. The V segment lost 3 bases and the J segment 6 bases; nucleotides outside the gene matches: 3. The CDR3 sequence: CASSLTGAHEKLFF. In DNA, the CDR3 is TGTGCCAGCAGTTTGACAGGGGCCCATGAAAAACTGTTTTTT.

This CDR3 is CATGRRGGQTDTQYF. CDR3 in DNA: TGTGCCACCGGTAGGCGGGGGGGCCAAACGGATACGCAGTATTTT. The chain combines TRBV7-2 with TRBJ2-3; 9 positions match TRBD2. The length of the CDR3 is 15 residues. V was clipped by 10 bases and J by 6 bases; unmatched bases: 14. CDR1 SGHTA and CDR2 FQGNSA come from the germline V gene.

The chain uses TRBV7-2 and TRBJ2-3; D gene unclear. The CDR3 length is 11 residues. V lost 4 bases, J lost 8 bases, and 7 bases lay in between. Germline V lookup: CDR1 SGHTA, CDR2 FQGNSA. CDR3 protein: CASSSKGTQYF. For the CDR3, the DNA is TGTGCCAGCAGCTCGAAAGGTACGCAGTATTTT.

V usage is TRBV6-2 or TRBV6-3 and J usage is TRBJ1-5, with D maybe TRBD1 (5 bases). Germline values: CDR1 MNHEY, CDR2 SVGEGT. The CDR3 runs 13 residues. The V end was cut by 6 bases, the J end by 3 bases, with 9 bases between. The DNA for the CDR3 is TGTGCCAGCAGCGTGGACAACAATCAGCCCCAGCATTTT. As protein: CASSVDNNQPQHF.